The source of this T cell receptor beta chain is a study of technical replicates of blood from several donors. The CDR3 totals 14 residues. From germline, CDR1 is SQVTM and CDR2 ANQGSEA. J was trimmed by 4 bases and V by 4 bases; bases with no gene match: 5. TCRdb's copy holds only in-frame clones and misses some; the assay was immunoSEQ multiplex PCR. The table has some 66,000 clones, around nine tenths seen once; the top ten hold around 5%. In its sample, this clone was seen once. The rearrangement joins TRBV29-1 to TRBJ1-1; TRBD1 matches at 11 bases. Sequencing was carried out using PBMCs. The TCR was taken from a human donor in good health. Some clones in this sample may be carry-over from other donors' samples. DNA for the CDR3: TGCAGCGTTGCTAGCGGGACAGGGGGCACTGAAGCTTTCTTT. Protein sequence: CSVASGTGGTEAFF. Based on the CDR3 plus reference TRBV29-1 and TRBJ1-1, the full variable domain is SAVISQKPSRDICQRGTSLTIQCQVDSQVTMMFWYRQQPGQSLTLIATANQGSEATYESGFVIDKFPISRPNLTFSTLTVSNMSPEDSSIYLCSVASGTGGTEAFFGQGTRLTVV.